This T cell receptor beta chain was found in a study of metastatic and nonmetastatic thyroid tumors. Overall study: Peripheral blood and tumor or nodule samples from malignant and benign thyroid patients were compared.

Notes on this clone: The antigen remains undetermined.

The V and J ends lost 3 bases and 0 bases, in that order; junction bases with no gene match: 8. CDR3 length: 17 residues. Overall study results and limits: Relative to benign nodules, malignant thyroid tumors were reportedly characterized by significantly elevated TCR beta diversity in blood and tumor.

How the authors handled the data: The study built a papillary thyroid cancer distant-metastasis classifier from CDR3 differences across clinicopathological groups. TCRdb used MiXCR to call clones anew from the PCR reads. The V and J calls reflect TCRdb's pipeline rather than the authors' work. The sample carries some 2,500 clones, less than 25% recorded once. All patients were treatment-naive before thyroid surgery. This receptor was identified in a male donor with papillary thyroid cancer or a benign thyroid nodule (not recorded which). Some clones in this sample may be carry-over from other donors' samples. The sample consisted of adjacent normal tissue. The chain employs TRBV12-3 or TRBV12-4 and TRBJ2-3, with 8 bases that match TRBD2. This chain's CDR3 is CASSLAGSGGSTDTQYF. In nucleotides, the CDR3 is TGTGCCAGCAGTTTGGCGGGGAGCGGGGGCAGCACAGATACGCAGTATTTT.